A selection of T cell receptor beta chains follows, all from one sample in a study of shared T cell receptors in the human thymus. Sequencing used immunoSEQ multiplex PCR; TCRdb keeps in-frame clones, though not all of them. The sample lists about 710,000 clones; 80% to 90% were seen once. This sample was also put to use in a study of human thymus T cells.

The sequenced sample consisted of thymocytes. The receptors here all came from a boy younger than two with a congenital heart defect. Both conserved end residues are part of each CDR3. The order of the fields is J gene, V gene, D gene, clone size, CDR3 DNA, CDR3 protein. The D gene is left open where the match is weak. Some rows mark clone size as missing; the rest say once, few, many or name a class of expanded clone.

j_call: TRBJ2-3; v_call: TRBV6-1; d_call: TRBD1; clone_size: -; cdr3_nt: TGTGCCAGCAGAACGAGGACAGGGTCGCAGTATTTT; cdr3_aa: CASRTRTGSQYF
j_call: TRBJ2-2; v_call: TRBV18; d_call: TRBD2; clone_size: few; cdr3_nt: TGTGCCAGCTCACCACCGGTAGCGGGAACGGGGGAGCTGTTTTTT; cdr3_aa: CASSPPVAGTGELFF
j_call: TRBJ2-3; v_call: TRBV4-3; d_call: TRBD2; clone_size: once; cdr3_nt: TGCGCCAGCAGCGGGACTAGCGGGTCCACAGATACGCAGTATTTT; cdr3_aa: CASSGTSGSTDTQYF
j_call: TRBJ2-2; v_call: TRBV2; d_call: TRBD2; clone_size: -; cdr3_nt: TGTGCCAGGGGGAGGGGACTGAGGAACACCGGGGAGCTGTTTTTT; cdr3_aa: CARGRGLRNTGELFF
j_call: TRBJ1-5; v_call: TRBV7-9; d_call: TRBD1; clone_size: -; cdr3_nt: TGTGCCAGCAGCTCTAACGACAGGGGATATAGCAATCAGCCCCAGCATTTT; cdr3_aa: CASSSNDRGYSNQPQHF
j_call: TRBJ1-1; v_call: TRBV27; d_call: TRBD1; clone_size: once; cdr3_nt: TGTGCCAGCAGTATGGGGACAGGGGGAAGGTTGTTCCCTGAAGCTTTCTTT; cdr3_aa: CASSMGTGGRLFPEAFF
j_call: TRBJ1-1; v_call: TRBV4-1; d_call: -; clone_size: -; cdr3_nt: TGCGCCAGCAGCCAAGAATTGGCCAGGGACACTGAAGCTTTCTTT; cdr3_aa: CASSQELARDTEAFF
j_call: TRBJ1-4; v_call: TRBV5-1; d_call: TRBD1; clone_size: -; cdr3_nt: TGCGCCAGCAGGGACCGGACAGGGTTGAATGAAAAACTGTTTTTT; cdr3_aa: CASRDRTGLNEKLFF
j_call: TRBJ1-1; v_call: TRBV29-1; d_call: -; clone_size: -; cdr3_nt: TGCAGCGTTGAGGGCGGGGGAAGCTCTGAAGCTTTCTTT; cdr3_aa: CSVEGGGSSEAFF
j_call: TRBJ1-6; v_call: TRBV9; d_call: TRBD1; clone_size: -; cdr3_nt: TGTGCCAGCAGCACCCGGGACAGGCCCTATAATTCACCCCTCCACTTT; cdr3_aa: CASSTRDRPYNSPLHF
j_call: TRBJ2-7; v_call: TRBV2; d_call: TRBD1; clone_size: -; cdr3_nt: TGTGCCAGCAGTGAAGGGACAGGGGAAGCCTACGAGCAGTACTTC; cdr3_aa: CASSEGTGEAYEQYF
j_call: TRBJ2-7; v_call: TRBV11-2; d_call: -; clone_size: -; cdr3_nt: TGTGCCAGCAGCCACAACGGGACACCTACATACGAGCAGTACTTC; cdr3_aa: CASSHNGTPTYEQYF
j_call: TRBJ1-1; v_call: TRBV7-8; d_call: -; clone_size: once; cdr3_nt: TGTGCCAGCAGCTTCTATCTCAGGGGTTGGACTGAAGCTTTCTTT; cdr3_aa: CASSFYLRGWTEAFF
j_call: TRBJ2-3; v_call: TRBV4-3; d_call: TRBD2; clone_size: -; cdr3_nt: TGCGCCAGCAGCCAAGATCGAGCGGGAGGGGCAGATACGCAGTATTTT; cdr3_aa: CASSQDRAGGADTQYF
j_call: TRBJ2-7; v_call: TRBV2; d_call: -; clone_size: -; cdr3_nt: TGTGCCAGCAGTGTCCTCTACGAGCAGTACTTC; cdr3_aa: CASSVLYEQYF
j_call: TRBJ1-6; v_call: TRBV7-2; d_call: -; clone_size: -; cdr3_nt: TGTGCCAGCAGCCCCGGGGACTCCTATAATTCACCCCTCCACTTT; cdr3_aa: CASSPGDSYNSPLHF
j_call: TRBJ2-2; v_call: TRBV7-8; d_call: -; clone_size: -; cdr3_nt: TGTGCCAGCAGCTTAATAAGGGGTATTCACACCGGGGAGCTGTTTTTT; cdr3_aa: CASSLIRGIHTGELFF
j_call: TRBJ1-2; v_call: TRBV5-6; d_call: -; clone_size: -; cdr3_nt: TGTGCCAGCAGCTTGGTCCAGGCCAACGGCTACACCTTC; cdr3_aa: CASSLVQANGYTF
j_call: TRBJ1-3; v_call: TRBV6-5; d_call: -; clone_size: -; cdr3_nt: TGTGCCAGCGGTCTGGGGCATAGGGGAAACACCATATATTTT; cdr3_aa: CASGLGHRGNTIYF
j_call: TRBJ2-2; v_call: TRBV28; d_call: TRBD1; clone_size: few; cdr3_nt: TGTGCCAGCAGTTTACCTCAGGGGGACACCGGGGAGCTGTTTTTT; cdr3_aa: CASSLPQGDTGELFF
j_call: TRBJ1-5; v_call: TRBV5-1; d_call: TRBD1; clone_size: -; cdr3_nt: TGCGCCAGCAGACTTCACAGGGGTGAGCCCCAGCATTTT; cdr3_aa: CASRLHRGEPQHF
j_call: TRBJ1-1; v_call: TRBV4-2; d_call: -; clone_size: -; cdr3_nt: TGTGCCAGCAGCCAAGCCATGGGCGGGGATAACACTGAAGCTTTCTTT; cdr3_aa: CASSQAMGGDNTEAFF
j_call: TRBJ2-7; v_call: TRBV28; d_call: TRBD1; clone_size: once; cdr3_nt: TGTGCCAGCACTACTATGGGACAGACAACCTACGAGCAGTACTTC; cdr3_aa: CASTTMGQTTYEQYF